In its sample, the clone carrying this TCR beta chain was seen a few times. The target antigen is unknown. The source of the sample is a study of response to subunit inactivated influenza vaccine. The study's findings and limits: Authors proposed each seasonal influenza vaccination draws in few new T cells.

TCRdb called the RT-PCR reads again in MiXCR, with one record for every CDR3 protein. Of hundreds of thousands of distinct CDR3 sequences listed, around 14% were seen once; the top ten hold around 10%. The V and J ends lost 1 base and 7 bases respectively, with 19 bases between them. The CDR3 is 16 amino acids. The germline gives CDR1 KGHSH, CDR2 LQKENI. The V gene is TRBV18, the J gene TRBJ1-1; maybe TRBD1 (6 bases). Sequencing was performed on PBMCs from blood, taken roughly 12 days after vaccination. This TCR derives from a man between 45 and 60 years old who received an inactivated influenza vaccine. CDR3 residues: CASSPQQGSLFYEAFF. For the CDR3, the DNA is TGTGCCAGCTCACCACAACAGGGTTCTTTATTCTATGAAGCTTTCTTT. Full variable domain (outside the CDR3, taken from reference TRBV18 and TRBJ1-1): NAGVMQNPRHLVRRRGQEARLRCSPMKGHSHVYWYRQLPEEGLKFMVYLQKENIIDESGMPKERFSAEFPKEGPSILRIQQVVRGDSAAYFCASSPQQGSLFYEAFFGQGTRLTVV.